This T cell receptor beta chain was captured by sequencing in a study of OX40 agonist ivuxolimab in advanced cancers. The table came from immunoSEQ multiplex PCR; TCRdb's copy has only in-frame clones and leaves some out. The sample contains 20,000 to 25,000 clones, about 90% of which appear only once. The V segment lost 1 base and the J segment 3 bases; nucleotides outside the gene matches: 2. Germline CDR1 reads SGHRS; CDR2 reads YFSETQ. The CDR3 totals 14 residues. The chain uses TRBV5-1 and TRBJ1-1, with 8 bases aligning to TRBD1. Source: CD4+ or CD8+ T cells sorted from blood, taken in a trial of the OX40 agonist ivuxolimab. The clonotype originates from an adult with an advanced solid tumor such as melanoma, head and neck, liver or kidney cancer. The CDR3 DNA is TGCGCCAGCAGCTTGACAGGGGGGGACACTGAAGCTTTCTTT. It specifies CASSLTGGDTEAFF.